A selection of T cell receptor beta chains follows, all from one sample in a study of T cell repertoires in cytomegalovirus infection. MiXCR was run by TCRdb on the reads, yielding one entry per CDR3 protein. This table has 740,000 or so distinct CDR3 sequences, 35% to 45% appearing once. The source material was PBMCs. The receptors come from a human donor in good health (CMV status not recorded). Some clones in this sample may be carry-over from other donors' samples. Both conserved end residues are part of each CDR3. D genes are given only for firm matches. Clone sizes are given selectively: once, few, many, or a class where the clone is expanded.

J gene | clone size | D gene | V gene | CDR3 protein | CDR3 DNA
TRBJ2-4 | NA | NA | TRBV7-9 | CASGWRENIKFF | TGTGCCAGCGGTTGGCGCGAAAACATTAAGTTCTTC
TRBJ1-2 | NA | TRBD1 | TRBV20-1 | CSAERDSNYGYTF | TGCAGTGCTGAACGGGACAGTAACTATGGCTACACCTTC
TRBJ2-3 | NA | TRBD1 | TRBV25-1 | CASSNRGVLDTQYF | TGTGCCAGCAGTAACAGGGGAGTCTTGGATACGCAGTATTTT
TRBJ1-6 | NA | TRBD1 | TRBV11-2 | CASSFATGGYSPLHF | TGTGCCAGCAGCTTCGCCACAGGGGGCTATTCACCCCTCCACTTT
TRBJ1-2 | NA | NA | TRBV6-2/TRBV6-3 | CARSYGDGYTF | TGTGCCCGCAGTTACGGGGATGGCTACACCTTC
TRBJ2-7 | NA | TRBD1 | TRBV27 | CASTPGTGNEQYF | TGTGCCAGCACCCCAGGGACAGGGAACGAGCAGTACTTC
TRBJ2-1 | once | TRBD2 | TRBV5-1 | CASSLGLAWGNNEQFF | TGCGCCAGCAGCTTGGGACTAGCTTGGGGAAACAATGAGCAGTTCTTC
TRBJ2-1 | once | NA | TRBV6-6 | CASSYSADYNEQFF | TGTGCCAGCAGTTACTCAGCGGATTACAATGAGCAGTTCTTC
TRBJ1-1 | NA | NA | TRBV27 | CASSIRQVRVNTEAFF | TGTGCCAGCAGTATACGACAGGTTCGGGTGAACACTGAAGCTTTCTTT
TRBJ2-7 | NA | TRBD2 | TRBV12-3/TRBV12-4 | CASSYREEVYEQYF | TGTGCCAGCAGTTACCGGGAGGAAGTATACGAGCAGTACTTC
TRBJ1-6 | few | NA | TRBV6-6 | CASTSPPAVLLNSPLHF | TGTGCCAGCACCTCCCCGCCAGCCGTCCTCCTTAATTCACCCCTCCACTTT
TRBJ2-7 | many | NA | TRBV6-1 | CASSAARGAVEQYF | TGTGCCAGCAGTGCCGCCAGGGGGGCGGTCGAGCAGTACTTC
TRBJ2-5 | NA | NA | TRBV11-2 | CASSQGAGFQETQYF | TGTGCCAGCAGCCAAGGGGCGGGATTTCAAGAGACCCAGTACTTC
TRBJ1-5 | NA | NA | TRBV7-2 | CASSFADNQPQHF | TGTGCCAGCAGCTTCGCAGACAATCAGCCCCAGCATTTT
TRBJ2-7 | many | TRBD1 | TRBV7-2 | CASSPDRGYEQYF | TGTGCCAGCAGCCCGGACAGGGGCTACGAGCAGTACTTC
TRBJ1-2 | NA | NA | TRBV5-5 | CASSLEGRRGNYTF | TGTGCCAGCAGCTTGGAAGGGCGGAGAGGCAACTACACCTTC
TRBJ2-6 | NA | NA | TRBV19 | CASKLDNSGANVLTF | TGTGCCAGTAAATTAGACAACTCTGGGGCCAACGTCCTGACTTTC
TRBJ1-1 | NA | NA | TRBV29-1 | CSVSRAFTEAFF | TGCAGCGTTAGTAGGGCGTTCACTGAAGCTTTCTTT
TRBJ2-1 | NA | TRBD2 | TRBV28 | CASSFLYQRLAGVINEQFF | TGTGCCAGCAGTTTCTTATACCAAAGACTAGCGGGAGTGATTAATGAGCAGTTCTTC
TRBJ1-4 | NA | NA | TRBV20-1 | CSASSRAYEKLFF | TGCAGTGCTAGTAGCAGGGCCTATGAAAAACTGTTTTTT
TRBJ2-2 | few | TRBD2 | TRBV12-3/TRBV12-4 | CASKSSGRVNTGELFF | TGTGCCAGCAAATCGAGCGGGAGGGTAAACACCGGGGAGCTGTTTTTT
TRBJ2-5 | once | NA | TRBV5-4 | CASSLKLSGSQETQYF | TGTGCCAGCAGCCTAAAGCTTAGTGGCAGTCAAGAGACCCAGTACTTC
TRBJ1-2 | NA | TRBD1 | TRBV7-6 | CASSLSTGGRGYTF | TGTGCCAGCAGCTTATCTACAGGGGGCAGAGGCTACACCTTC
TRBJ2-5 | NA | NA | TRBV28 | CASSPALAVETTYF | TGTGCCAGCAGCCCGGCTCTGGCGGTGGAGACCACGTACTTC